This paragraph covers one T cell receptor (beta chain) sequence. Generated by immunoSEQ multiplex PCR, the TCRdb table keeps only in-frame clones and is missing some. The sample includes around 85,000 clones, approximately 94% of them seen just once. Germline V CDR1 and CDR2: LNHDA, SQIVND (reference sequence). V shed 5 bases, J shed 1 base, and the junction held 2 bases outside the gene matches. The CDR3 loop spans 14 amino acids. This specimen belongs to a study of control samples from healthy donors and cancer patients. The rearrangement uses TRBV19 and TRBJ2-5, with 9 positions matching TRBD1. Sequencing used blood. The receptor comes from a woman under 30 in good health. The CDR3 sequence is CASSPGQGQETQYF. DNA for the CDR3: TGTGCCAGTAGTCCGGGACAGGGCCAAGAGACCCAGTACTTC.